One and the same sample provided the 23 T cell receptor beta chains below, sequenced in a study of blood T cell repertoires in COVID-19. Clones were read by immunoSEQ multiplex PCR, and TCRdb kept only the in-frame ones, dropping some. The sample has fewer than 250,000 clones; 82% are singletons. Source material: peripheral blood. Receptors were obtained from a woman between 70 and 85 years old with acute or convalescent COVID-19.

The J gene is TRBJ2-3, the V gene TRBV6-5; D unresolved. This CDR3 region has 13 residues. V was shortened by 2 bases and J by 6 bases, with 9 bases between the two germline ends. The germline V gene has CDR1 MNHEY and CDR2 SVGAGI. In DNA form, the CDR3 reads TGTGCCAGCAGTTACAGACCGGGTGATACGCAGTATTTT. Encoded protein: CASSYRPGDTQYF.

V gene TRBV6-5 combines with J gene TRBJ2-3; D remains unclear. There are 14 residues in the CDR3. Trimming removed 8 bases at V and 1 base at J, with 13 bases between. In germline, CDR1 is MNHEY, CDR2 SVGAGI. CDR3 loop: CASHLADGTDTQYF. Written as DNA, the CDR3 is TGTGCCAGCCATTTAGCCGACGGCACAGATACGCAGTATTTT.

The CDR3 spells CASSEQAEFTLHF. CDR3 DNA: TGTGCCAGCAGTGAACAGGCCGAATTCACCCTCCACTTT. The chain combines TRBV2 with TRBJ1-6; D is unresolved. The germline CDR1 and CDR2 sequences are SNHLY and FYNNEI. Trimming removed 2 bases from V and 14 bases from J, with 13 bases in between. This CDR3 contains 13 residues.

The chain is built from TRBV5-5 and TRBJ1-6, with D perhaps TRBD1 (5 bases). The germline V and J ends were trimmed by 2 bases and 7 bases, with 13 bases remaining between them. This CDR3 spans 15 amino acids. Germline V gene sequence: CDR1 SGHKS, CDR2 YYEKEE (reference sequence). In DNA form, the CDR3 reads TGTGCCAGCAGCTTCGACGGGGGGTTAAATTCACCCCTCCACTTT. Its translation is CASSFDGGLNSPLHF.

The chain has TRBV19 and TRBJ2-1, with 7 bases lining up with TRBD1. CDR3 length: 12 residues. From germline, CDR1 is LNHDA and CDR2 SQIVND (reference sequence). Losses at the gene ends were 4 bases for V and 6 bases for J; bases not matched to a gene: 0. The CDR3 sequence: CASSNRGNEQFF. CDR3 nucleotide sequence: TGTGCCAGTAGTAACAGGGGCAATGAGCAGTTCTTC. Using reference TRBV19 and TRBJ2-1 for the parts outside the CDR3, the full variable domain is DGGITQSPKYLFRKEGQNVTLSCEQNLNHDAMYWYRQDPGQGLRLIYYSQIVNDFQKGDIAEGYSVSREKKESFPLTVTSAQKNPTAFYLCASSNRGNEQFFGPGTRLTVL.

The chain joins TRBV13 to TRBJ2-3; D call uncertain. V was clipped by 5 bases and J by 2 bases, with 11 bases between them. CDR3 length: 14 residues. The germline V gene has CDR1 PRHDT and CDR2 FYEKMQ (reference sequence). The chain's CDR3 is CASSPAEYTDTQYF. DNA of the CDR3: TGTGCCAGCAGCCCCGCGGAGTACACAGATACGCAGTATTTT.

CDR3: CASSLGGQSTDTQYF. In DNA form, the CDR3 reads TGTGCCAGCAGCTTAGGGGGGCAAAGCACAGATACGCAGTATTTT. The V call is TRBV9, the J call TRBJ2-3; the D gene could be TRBD1 or TRBD2 (6 bases each). The germline V gene encodes CDR1 SGDLS and CDR2 YYNGEE. V was pared by 4 bases and J by 0 bases, with 12 bases between. The CDR3 sequence is 15 residues long.

The CDR3 loop is CASSKDRGPNEKLFF. The CDR3 DNA sequence: TGTGCCAGTAGTAAAGACAGGGGGCCTAATGAAAAACTGTTTTTT. The chain uses TRBV19 and TRBJ1-4; 10 bases map to TRBD1. Germline-derived CDR1 and CDR2 are LNHDA and SQIVND (reference sequence). The length of the CDR3 is 15 residues. After removal of 4 bases from V and 3 bases from J, the junction contained 2 bases not matched to a gene.

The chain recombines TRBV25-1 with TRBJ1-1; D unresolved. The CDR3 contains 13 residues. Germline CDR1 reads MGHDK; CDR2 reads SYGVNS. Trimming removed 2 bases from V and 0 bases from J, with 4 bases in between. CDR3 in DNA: TGTGCCAGCAGTGAAAGCATGAACACTGAAGCTTTCTTT. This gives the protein CASSESMNTEAFF.

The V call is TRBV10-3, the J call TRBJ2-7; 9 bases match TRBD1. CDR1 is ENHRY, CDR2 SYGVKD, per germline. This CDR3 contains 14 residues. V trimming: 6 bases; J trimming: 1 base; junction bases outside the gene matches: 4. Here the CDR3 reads CAIRGQGGSYEQYF. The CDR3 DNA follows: TGTGCCATCAGGGGACAGGGAGGGTCCTACGAGCAGTACTTC.

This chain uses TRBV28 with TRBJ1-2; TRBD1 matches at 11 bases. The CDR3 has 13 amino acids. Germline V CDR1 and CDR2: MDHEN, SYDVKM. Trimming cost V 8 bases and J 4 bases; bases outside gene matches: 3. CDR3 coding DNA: TGTGCCAGCCGGACAGGGGGCCCCTATGGCTACACCTTC. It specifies CASRTGGPYGYTF.

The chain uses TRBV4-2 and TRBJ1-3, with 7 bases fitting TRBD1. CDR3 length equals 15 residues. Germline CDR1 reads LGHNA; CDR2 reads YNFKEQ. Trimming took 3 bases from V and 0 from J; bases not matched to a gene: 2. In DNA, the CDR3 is TGTGCCAGCAGCCAGAACAGGGGCTCTGGAAACACCATATATTTT. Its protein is CASSQNRGSGNTIYF.

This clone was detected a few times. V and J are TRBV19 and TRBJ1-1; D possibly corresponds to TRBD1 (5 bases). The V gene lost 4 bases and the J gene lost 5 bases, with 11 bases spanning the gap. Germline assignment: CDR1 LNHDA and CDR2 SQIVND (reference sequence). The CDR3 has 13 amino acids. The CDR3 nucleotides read TGTGCCAGTAGTACGACAGATGAAACTGAAGCTTTCTTT. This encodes CASSTTDETEAFF.

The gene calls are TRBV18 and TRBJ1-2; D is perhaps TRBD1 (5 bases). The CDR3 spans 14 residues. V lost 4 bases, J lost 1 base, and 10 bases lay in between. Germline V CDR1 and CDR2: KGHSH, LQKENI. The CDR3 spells CASSLIGVNYGYTF. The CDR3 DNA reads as TGTGCCAGCTCACTTATAGGGGTTAACTATGGCTACACCTTC.

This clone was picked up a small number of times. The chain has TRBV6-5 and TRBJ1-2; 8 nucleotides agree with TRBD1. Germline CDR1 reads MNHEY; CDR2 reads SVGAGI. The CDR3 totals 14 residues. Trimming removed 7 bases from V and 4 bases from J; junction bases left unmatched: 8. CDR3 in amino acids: CASKRTGKVYGYTF. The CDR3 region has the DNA TGTGCCAGCAAGAGGACAGGGAAGGTCTATGGCTACACCTTC.

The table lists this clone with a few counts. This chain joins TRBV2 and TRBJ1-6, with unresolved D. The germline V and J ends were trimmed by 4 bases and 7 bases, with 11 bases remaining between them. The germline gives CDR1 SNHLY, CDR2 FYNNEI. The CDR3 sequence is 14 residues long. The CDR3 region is CASSGQRENSPLHF. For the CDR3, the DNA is TGTGCCAGCAGTGGACAACGCGAGAATTCACCCCTCCACTTT.

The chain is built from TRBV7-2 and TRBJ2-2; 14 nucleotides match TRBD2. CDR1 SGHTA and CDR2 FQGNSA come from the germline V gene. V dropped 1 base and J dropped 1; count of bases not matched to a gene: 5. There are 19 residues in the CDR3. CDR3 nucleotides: TGTGCCAGCAGCTTAGTTTCCGGACTAGCGGGGGGGAACACCGGGGAGCTGTTTTTT. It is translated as CASSLVSGLAGGNTGELFF.

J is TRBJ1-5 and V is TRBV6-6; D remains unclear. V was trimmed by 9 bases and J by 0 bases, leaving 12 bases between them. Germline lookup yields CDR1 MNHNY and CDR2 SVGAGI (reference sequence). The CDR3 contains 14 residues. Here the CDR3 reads CASFERRSNQPQHF. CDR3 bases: TGTGCCAGTTTTGAGAGGCGTAGCAATCAGCCCCAGCATTTT.

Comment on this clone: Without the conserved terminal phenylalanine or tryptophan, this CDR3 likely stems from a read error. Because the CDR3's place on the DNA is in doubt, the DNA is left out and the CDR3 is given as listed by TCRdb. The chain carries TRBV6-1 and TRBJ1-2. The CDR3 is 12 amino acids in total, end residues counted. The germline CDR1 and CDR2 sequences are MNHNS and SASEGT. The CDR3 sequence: CASSEAGDSYGY.

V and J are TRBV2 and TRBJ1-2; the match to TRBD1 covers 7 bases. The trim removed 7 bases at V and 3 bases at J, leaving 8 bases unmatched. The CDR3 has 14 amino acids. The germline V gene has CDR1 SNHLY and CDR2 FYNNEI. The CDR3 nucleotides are TGTGCCAGCAAGTCAGGCAGGGGGGACTATGGCTACACCTTC. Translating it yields CASKSGRGDYGYTF.

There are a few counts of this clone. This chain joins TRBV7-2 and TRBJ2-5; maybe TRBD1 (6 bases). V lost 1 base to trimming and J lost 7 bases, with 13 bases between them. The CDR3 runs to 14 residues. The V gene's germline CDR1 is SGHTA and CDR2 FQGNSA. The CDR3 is CASSLVGAQGTQYF. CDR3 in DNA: TGTGCCAGCAGCTTAGTCGGGGCACAGGGGACCCAGTACTTC.

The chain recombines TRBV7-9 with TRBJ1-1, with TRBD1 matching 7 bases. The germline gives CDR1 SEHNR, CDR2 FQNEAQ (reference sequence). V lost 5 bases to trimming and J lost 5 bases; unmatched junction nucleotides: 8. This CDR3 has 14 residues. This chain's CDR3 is CASSADRAVTEAFF. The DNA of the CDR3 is TGTGCCAGCAGCGCAGACAGGGCGGTTACTGAAGCTTTCTTT.

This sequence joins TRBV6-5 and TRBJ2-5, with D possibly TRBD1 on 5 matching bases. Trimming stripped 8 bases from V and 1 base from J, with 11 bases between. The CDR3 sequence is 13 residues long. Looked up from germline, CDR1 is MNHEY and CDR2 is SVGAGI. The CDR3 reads CASGSTAQETQYF. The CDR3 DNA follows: TGTGCCAGCGGGTCGACAGCCCAAGAGACCCAGTACTTC.